One and the same sample provided the 30 T cell receptor beta chains below, sequenced in a study of T cells in Graves' hyperthyroidism and ophthalmopathy. Amplification yielded TCR beta CDR3 regions, with RNA transcripts as the source. The TCR CDR3 was amplified in a first-round RT-PCR using the HTBI primer set. TCRdb re-called the multiplex PCR reads through MiXCR, storing one row per CDR3 protein. The repertoire includes fewer than 750,000 distinct CDR3 sequences, around 46% of them detected once, and about 8.3% sits in the top ten. What was sequenced was peripheral blood or thyroid tissue (not recorded which). All receptors come from a woman aged 18-29 years with Graves' hyperthyroidism.

This clonotype has at least ten counts. V is TRBV6-4 and J is TRBJ2-5; D possibly matches TRBD1 or TRBD2 (5 bases each). Germline lookup yields CDR1 MRHNA and CDR2 SNTAGT. V was clipped by 2 bases and J by 5 bases, with 12 bases between them. The CDR3 length is 14 residues. This chain's CDR3 is CASSDTGRGETQYF. As DNA, the CDR3 is TGTGCCAGCAGTGACACAGGACGGGGCGAGACCCAGTACTTC.

This chain links TRBV12-3 or TRBV12-4 with TRBJ1-1, with D tentatively TRBD1 (6 bases). The length of the CDR3 is 13 residues. With 5 bases removed from V and 8 bases from J, the gap between germline ends came to 15 bases. The CDR3 DNA follows: TGTGCCAGCAGTCTAGGGACACCATGGGAAGCTTTCTTT. It translates to CASSLGTPWEAFF.

Worth noting for this clonotype: It may be a read error: a sequence one base away is much more abundant. The gene calls are TRBV12-5 and TRBJ2-7, with D possibly called TRBD1 or TRBD2 (5 bases each). Germline assignment: CDR1 LGHNT and CDR2 FRNRAP. The CDR3 sequence is 13 residues long. As DNA, the CDR3 is TGTGCTAGTGGAAGGGACCCTTACAACGAGCGGTACTTC. Amino acid sequence: CASGRDPYNERYF. The variable domain in full, completed from reference TRBV12-5 and TRBJ2-7, reads DARVTQTPRHKVTEMGQEVTMRCQPILGHNTVFWYRQTMMQGLELLAYFRNRAPLDDSGMPKDRFSAEMPDATLATLKIQPSEPRDSAVYFCASGRDPYNERYFGPGTRLTVT.

Remarks on this clonotype: One base away lies a much larger clone, so this may be a sequencing read error. This chain joins TRBV19 and TRBJ1-5, with TRBD1 identical over 7 bases. This CDR3 contains 15 residues. With 4 bases clipped from V and 1 base from J, the junction kept 4 bases outside the gene matches. From germline, CDR1 is LNHDA and CDR2 SQIVND (reference sequence). The CDR3 DNA is TGTGCCAGTAGTAGAAGGGACAGAAGCAATCAGCCCCAGCATTTT. Amino acid sequence: CASSRRDRSNQPQHF.

As for this clonotype: A junction end diverges from the germline sequence, so it may reflect a read error. The chain carries TRBV6-6 and TRBJ2-2, with 8 bases lining up with TRBD1. The CDR3 runs to 14 residues. Germline-derived CDR1 and CDR2 are MNHNY and SVGAGI (reference sequence). CDR3 protein: CAGRDRGDTGELFF. The CDR3 DNA reads as TGTGCCGGCAGAGACAGGGGTGACACCGGGGAGCTGTTTTTT.

A note on this clonotype: A much larger clone lies a single base off, so this may be a read error. The rearrangement links TRBV20-1 to TRBJ2-3; D gene unclear. The CDR3 runs to 12 residues. V lost 5 bases, J lost 1 base, and 7 bases lay in between. Germline CDR1 reads DFQATT; CDR2 reads SNEGSKA (reference sequence). The CDR3 region has the DNA TGCAGTGCTGGTCTACGCACAGATACGCAGTATTTT. Translated: CSAGLRTDTQYF.

The table lists this clonotype with a few counts. The chain couples TRBV10-3 to TRBJ2-1, with 8 positions matching TRBD2. The germline V gene has CDR1 ENHRY and CDR2 SYGVKD. V dropped 5 bases and J dropped 3; count of bases not matched to a gene: 9. CDR3 length equals 16 residues. DNA of the CDR3: TGTGCCATCAGTCCACCCCTAGCGGGCCGCTACAATGAGCAGTTCTTC. Encoded protein: CAISPPLAGRYNEQFF.

As to this clonotype: A much bigger clone sits one base away, suggesting this may be a read error. This chain links TRBV6-1 with TRBJ2-7; 7 bases fit TRBD1. V dropped 5 bases and J dropped 5; count of bases not matched to a gene: 12. The CDR3 length is 15 residues. Looked up from germline, CDR1 is MNHNS and CDR2 is SASEGT. The CDR3 bases are TGTGCCAGCAGTTTTTCAAAACCCGGGACAGACGAGCAGTACTTC. The encoded protein is CASSFSKPGTDEQYF.

This clonotype was recorded many times. The chain uses TRBV19 and TRBJ2-5, with D unclear. The germline CDR1 and CDR2 sequences are LNHDA and SQIVND (reference sequence). The CDR3 runs 13 residues. V was clipped by 5 bases and J by 5 bases, with 12 bases between them. CDR3 nucleotide sequence: TGTGCCAGTAGTCCAAGGCCGTTCGAGACCCAGTACTTC. This codes for CASSPRPFETQYF.

This rearrangement joins TRBV7-8 to TRBJ1-1; 7 bases align to TRBD1. V lost 5 bases and J lost 0; bases outside the gene matches: 9. This CDR3 spans 16 amino acids. In germline, CDR1 is SGHVS, CDR2 FQNEAQ. DNA of the CDR3: TGTGCCAGCAGCCCCAACGTCGGGACAGTGAACACTGAAGCTTTCTTT. As protein: CASSPNVGTVNTEAFF.

The V call is TRBV20-1, the J call TRBJ2-2, with 12 bases aligning to TRBD2. CDR1 DFQATT and CDR2 SNEGSKA come from the germline V gene (reference sequence). J was trimmed by 4 bases and V by 6 bases; bases with no gene match: 9. The CDR3 is 16 residues long. CDR3 bases: TGCAGTGCGCATCCTAGCGGGAGGGTCGCCACCGGGGAGCTGTTTTTT. It translates to CSAHPSGRVATGELFF.

This clonotype was recorded a few times. The rearrangement links TRBV24-1 to TRBJ2-3, with TRBD2 matching 8 bases. V lost 0 bases and J lost 2; bases outside the gene matches: 3. CDR3 length: 16 amino acids. The germline CDR1 and CDR2 sequences are KGHDR and SFDVKD. Here the CDR3 reads CATSDLAGGLTDTQYF. CDR3 sequence (DNA): TGTGCCACCAGTGATTTGGCGGGAGGCCTCACAGATACGCAGTATTTT.

This clonotype was detected ten times or more. This chain connects TRBV6-6 to TRBJ1-4; a weak D match, TRBD1 (5 bases). This CDR3 is built from 16 residues. Trimming pared 2 bases from V and 4 bases from J, leaving 14 bases between. CDR1 is MNHNY, CDR2 SVGAGI, per germline (reference sequence). CDR3 bases: TGTGCCAGCAGTTACCGAGGGACGGTACTTAATGAAAAACTGTTTTTT. Translating it yields CASSYRGTVLNEKLFF.

In regard to this clonotype: Just one base apart from a much larger clone, this may be a read error. The chain is built from TRBV7-9 and TRBJ1-1; TRBD1 matches at 7 bases. In germline, CDR1 is SEHNR, CDR2 FQNEAQ (reference sequence). CDR3 length equals 13 residues. For the CDR3, the DNA is TGTGCCAGCGGCTTGGGACCCTACAGGGGAGCTTTCTTT. Its protein product is CASGLGPYRGAFF.

In this sample, this clonotype turned up a few times. The chain employs TRBV10-2 and TRBJ1-2; D remains unclear. Trimming removed 0 bases from V and 4 bases from J, with 12 bases in between. The CDR3 contains 15 residues. The germline V gene has CDR1 WSHSY and CDR2 SAAADI. CDR3 protein: CASSESVGRLYGYTF. CDR3 DNA: TGCGCCAGCAGTGAGTCCGTGGGCCGGCTCTATGGCTACACCTTC.

This clonotype has a count of ten or more. V is TRBV7-3 and J is TRBJ1-1; D gene uncertain. This CDR3 has 13 amino acids. V lost 4 bases to trimming and J lost 2 bases, with 8 bases between them. Per the germline V gene, CDR1 is SGHTA and CDR2 is FQGTGA. The CDR3 DNA reads as TGTGCCAGCAGCTCACTCCATAACACTGAAGCTTTCTTT. Its protein is CASSSLHNTEAFF.

The chain has TRBV7-6 and TRBJ2-7; TRBD1 aligns across 9 bases. CDR1 and CDR2 from the germline V gene are SGHVS and FNYEAQ. Unmatched junction bases numbered 16, after V lost 5 bases and J lost 5 bases. The CDR3 contains 17 residues. CDR3 DNA: TGTGCCAGCAGCCCGTCCGGGACAGGGAGAGGCCAGCACGAGCAGTACTTC. It is translated as CASSPSGTGRGQHEQYF.

At least ten counts were recorded for this clonotype. The J gene is TRBJ2-7, the V gene TRBV6-5; TRBD1 aligns across 9 bases. CDR1 is MNHEY, CDR2 SVGAGI, per germline. The CDR3 loop spans 15 amino acids. The trim removed 7 bases at V and 0 bases at J, leaving 7 bases unmatched. The CDR3 sequence: CASIRDRGASYEQYF. The CDR3, as DNA: TGTGCCAGCATTAGAGACAGGGGGGCCTCCTACGAGCAGTACTTC.

At least ten counts were recorded for this clonotype. The genes are TRBV5-8 and TRBJ1-1; the D is unclear. V was trimmed by 3 bases and J by 5 bases, leaving 11 bases between them. CDR3 size: 13 residues. Germline V lookup: CDR1 SGHTS, CDR2 YDEGEE. DNA of the CDR3: TGTGCCAGCAGCTCAGACGGTGTTACTGAAGCTTTCTTT. As protein: CASSSDGVTEAFF.

This clonotype was recorded at least ten times. The V call is TRBV5-1, the J call TRBJ1-6; D uncertain. From germline, CDR1 is SGHRS and CDR2 YFSETQ. This CDR3 is built from 16 residues. Trimming took 2 bases from V and 0 from J, leaving 9 bases between them. CDR3 nucleotide sequence: TGCGCCAGCAGCTTAGGCGGGAGCTCCTATAATTCACCCCTCCACTTT. Protein: CASSLGGSSYNSPLHF. Full variable domain (outside the CDR3, taken from reference TRBV5-1 and TRBJ1-6): KAGVTQTPRYLIKTRGQQVTLSCSPISGHRSVSWYQQTPGQGLQFLFEYFSETQRNKGNFPGRFSGRQFSNSRSEMNVSTLELGDSALYLCASSLGGSSYNSPLHFGNGTRLTVT.

This clonotype appeared many times. The J gene is TRBJ2-2, the V gene TRBV2; 8 bases map to TRBD1. This CDR3 is built from 15 residues. CDR1 is SNHLY, CDR2 FYNNEI, per germline. The trim removed 4 bases at V and 6 bases at J, leaving 7 bases unmatched. The CDR3: CASSATRGLAGELFF. CDR3 DNA: TGTGCCAGCAGTGCTACCAGGGGGCTAGCCGGGGAGCTGTTTTTT.

This clonotype was counted many times. This chain's CDR3 is CASSSGTSGRVRTYEQYF. The CDR3 nucleotides are TGTGCCAGTAGCTCCGGGACTAGCGGGAGAGTGAGGACCTACGAGCAGTACTTC. V usage is TRBV19 and J usage is TRBJ2-7; 14 bases map to TRBD2. There are 18 residues in the CDR3. In germline, CDR1 is LNHDA, CDR2 SQIVND (reference sequence). The trim removed 6 bases at V and 2 bases at J, leaving 12 bases unmatched.

The rearrangement links TRBV5-1 to TRBJ1-4; D perhaps matches TRBD1 (6 bases). The V and J ends lost 7 bases and 4 bases respectively, with 23 bases between them. The CDR3 is 17 residues long. From germline, CDR1 is SGHRS and CDR2 YFSETQ. CDR3 nucleotide sequence: TGCGCCAGCCGACTAGCGGGGGGCTCCTACATTAATGAAAAACTGTTTTTT. It is translated as CASRLAGGSYINEKLFF.

To note about this clonotype: Just one base apart from a much larger clone, this may be a read error. Without the conserved terminal phenylalanine or tryptophan, this CDR3 likely stems from a read error. The rearrangement uses TRBV20-1 and TRBJ2-1; 9 nucleotides agree with TRBD2. Germline V CDR1 and CDR2: DFQATT, SNEGSKA (reference sequence). The CDR3 has 18 residues. V was pared by 5 bases and J by 0 bases, with 14 bases of the junction left unmatched. The CDR3 loop reads CSAGGRLAEVNSYNEQFL. DNA of the CDR3: TGCAGTGCTGGGGGGCGACTAGCGGAGGTTAACTCCTACAATGAGCAGTTCTTA.

CDR3 region: CAWSPGQGDQPQHF. The DNA for the CDR3 is TGTGCCTGGAGTCCCGGACAGGGAGATCAGCCCCAGCATTTT. The chain recombines TRBV30 with TRBJ1-5; 8 nucleotides match TRBD1. Germline assignment: CDR1 GTSNPN and CDR2 SVGIG (reference sequence). The V gene end was trimmed by 2 bases and the J gene end by 5 bases; junction bases not matched to a gene: 5. This CDR3 region has 14 residues.

The chain couples TRBV2 to TRBJ1-6; a weak D match, TRBD1 (6 bases). Deletions cut 3 bases from V and 7 bases from J, with 10 bases between. CDR3 length: 14 residues. Germline CDR1 reads SNHLY; CDR2 reads FYNNEI. CDR3 region: CASSEQGRNSPLHF. The CDR3 DNA reads TGTGCCAGCAGTGAGCAGGGGAGGAATTCACCCCTCCACTTT. Using reference TRBV2 and TRBJ1-6 for the parts outside the CDR3, the full variable domain is EPEVTQTPSHQVTQMGQEVILRCVPISNHLYFYWYRQILGQKVEFLVSFYNNEISEKSEIFDDQFSVERPDGSNFTLKIRSTKLEDSAMYFCASSEQGRNSPLHFGNGTRLTVT.

This sequence joins TRBV2 and TRBJ2-3; 9 bases agree with TRBD1. The trim removed 8 bases at V and 3 bases at J, leaving 3 bases unmatched. The V gene's germline CDR1 is SNHLY and CDR2 FYNNEI. This CDR3 region has 13 residues. The CDR3 reads CASGTGTTDTQYF. In DNA, the CDR3 is TGTGCCAGCGGGACAGGGACGACAGATACGCAGTATTTT.

This sequence joins TRBV7-6 and TRBJ1-4; D is uncertain. Trimming took off 4 bases at V and 10 bases at J, with 19 bases between the two ends. The CDR3 sequence is 15 residues long. Germline CDR1 is SGHVS and CDR2 is FNYEAQ. The CDR3 loop reads CASSSILAGGGKLFF. The CDR3 DNA follows: TGTGCCAGCAGCTCAATTCTAGCGGGAGGTGGAAAACTGTTTTTT. Supplemented by reference TRBV7-6 and TRBJ1-4, the full variable domain reads GAGVSQSPRYKVTKRGQDVALRCDPISGHVSLYWYRQALGQGPEFLTYFNYEAQQDKSGLPNDRFSAERPEGSISTLTIQRTEQRDSAMYRCASSSILAGGGKLFFGSGTQLSVL.

This clonotype has ten or more counts. In DNA form, the CDR3 reads TGTGCCAGCATCGGAATGAGGACAGGGGAGAATCAGCCCCAGCATTTT. It translates to CASIGMRTGENQPQHF. The chain is built from TRBV6-2 or TRBV6-3 and TRBJ1-5; 9 bases are a match to TRBD1. CDR1 and CDR2 (germline): MNHEY, SVGEGT. CDR3 size: 16 residues. V gave up 7 bases and J gave up 4 bases; unmatched junction bases: 11.

This clonotype was picked up a small number of times. The chain employs TRBV13 and TRBJ1-2, with TRBD1 identical over 8 bases. V lost 6 bases to trimming and J lost 12 bases; unmatched junction nucleotides: 6. CDR3 length equals 11 residues. Germline V gene lookup returns CDR1 PRHDT and CDR2 FYEKMQ (reference sequence). CDR3 sequence: CASSGQGGNTF. The CDR3 DNA follows: TGTGCCAGCAGTGGACAGGGAGGAAACACCTTC.